These 6 T cell receptor beta chains were all obtained from the same sample, sequenced in a study of shared clonotypes between healthy human individuals. Sequencing was performed with immunoSEQ multiplex PCR; in TCRdb, only in-frame clones are kept and a portion is missing. Altogether about 710,000 clones are present, approximately 77% being singletons, with the ten largest covering under 2%. Sequencing input: memory CD4+ T cells sorted from blood. As for subset: CD45RA-negative fraction. The receptors derive from a woman aged 25 to 39 in good health.

The chain has TRBV30 and TRBJ2-1; 11 bases agree with TRBD2. This CDR3 has 14 amino acids. Germline loops: CDR1 GTSNPN, CDR2 SVGIG (reference sequence). V lost 2 bases and J lost 10; bases outside the gene matches: 7. The CDR3, as DNA: TGTGCCTGGAGTCGGCTAGCGGGAGGTGGGGAGCAGTTCTTC. Translated: CAWSRLAGGGEQFF. The variable domain in full, with the rest retrieved from reference TRBV30 and TRBJ2-1, is SQTIHQWPATLVQPVGSPLSLECTVEGTSNPNLYWYRQAAGRGLQLLFYSVGIGQISSEVPQNLSASRPQDRQFILSSKKLLLSDSGFYLCAWSRLAGGGEQFFGPGTRLTVL.

The rearrangement joins TRBV7-8 to TRBJ1-5; no clear D gene. Per the germline V gene, CDR1 is SGHVS and CDR2 is FQNEAQ. With 2 bases removed from V and 4 bases from J, the gap between germline ends came to 15 bases. The CDR3 sequence is 16 residues long. CDR3 sequence reads: CASSLSVGGGNQPQHF. As DNA, the CDR3 is TGTGCCAGCAGCTTAAGCGTAGGAGGCGGGAATCAGCCCCAGCATTTT.

The chain couples TRBV7-8 to TRBJ1-5; TRBD1 aligns across 7 bases. V shed 5 bases, J shed 2 bases, and the junction held 6 bases outside the gene matches. Germline V CDR1 and CDR2: SGHVS, FQNEAQ. This CDR3 contains 15 residues. CDR3 DNA sequence: TGTGCCAGCAGCGGAGACAGGGTCGGCAATCAGCCCCAGCATTTT. Protein sequence: CASSGDRVGNQPQHF.

Concerning this clone: In the same sample, other DNA sequences code for this CDR3. The J gene is TRBJ1-5, the V gene TRBV19, with 9 bases fitting TRBD1. Unmatched junction bases numbered 3, after V lost 2 bases and J lost 7 bases. CDR1 LNHDA and CDR2 SQIVND come from the germline V gene (reference sequence). The CDR3 consists of 14 residues. The CDR3 loop is CASSITGGGQPQHF. The CDR3 DNA is TGTGCCAGTAGTATAACAGGGGGCGGGCAGCCCCAGCATTTT.

This clone was seen only once. Other DNA sequences in the sample encode the same CDR3. The chain has TRBV6-1 and TRBJ2-7, with no clear D. Germline CDR1 is MNHNS and CDR2 is SASEGT. The germline V and J ends were trimmed by 4 bases and 3 bases, with 7 bases remaining between them. CDR3 length: 12 residues. DNA of the CDR3: TGTGCCAGCAGTGTACAGTACTACGAGCAGTACTTC. The encoded protein is CASSVQYYEQYF.

The rearrangement links TRBV5-1 to TRBJ2-5; TRBD2 might be the D (6 bases). Germline V gene lookup returns CDR1 SGHRS and CDR2 YFSETQ. Trimming cost V 1 base and J 5 bases, with 15 bases left between them. This CDR3 contains 15 residues. The DNA of the CDR3 is TGCGCCAGCAGCTTGTTAGGCCGGGGGAAGGAGACCCAGTACTTC. Encoded protein: CASSLLGRGKETQYF.